What follows are 19 T cell receptor beta chains derived from one specimen sequenced in a study of blood T cells in healthy people across ages. Using a J-beta primer mix together with a sample-barcoded 5' primer, a second PCR was run for about 7 to 12 cycles. TCRdb passed the 5' RACE reads through MiXCR, listing each CDR3 protein once. The table has hundreds of thousands of distinct CDR3 sequences, roughly 43% seen once. Input material: blood. These receptors originate from a woman aged 55-70 years in good health.

This clonotype was seen many times. The V call is TRBV20-1, the J call TRBJ2-1; 9 bases are shared with TRBD2. The CDR3 runs 13 residues. V lost 6 bases to trimming and J lost 4 bases; unmatched junction nucleotides: 4. CDR1 DFQATT and CDR2 SNEGSKA come from the germline V gene (reference sequence). CDR3 residues: CSASTSGYNEQFF. The DNA of the CDR3 is TGCAGTGCATCGACTAGCGGTTACAATGAGCAGTTCTTC.

The rearrangement uses TRBV5-6 and TRBJ2-3; 9 nucleotides line up with TRBD1. With V trimmed by 3 bases and J by 2 bases, 7 bases remained unmatched. Germline V gives CDR1 SGHDT, CDR2 YYEEEE. The CDR3 is 16 amino acids. In nucleotides, the CDR3 is TGTGCCAGCAGCTGGGGGGACAGGGAGTTCACAGATACGCAGTATTTT. It yields the protein CASSWGDREFTDTQYF.

The V call is TRBV20-1, the J call TRBJ2-7, with 8 bases aligning to TRBD2. Germline CDR1 is DFQATT and CDR2 is SNEGSKA (reference sequence). This CDR3 is 13 amino acids long. V lost 5 bases, J lost 2 bases, and 5 bases stayed unmatched. CDR3 in amino acids: CSALAGNTYEQYF. In DNA, the CDR3 is TGCAGTGCTCTAGCGGGTAATACCTACGAGCAGTACTTC.

This rearrangement joins TRBV20-1 to TRBJ2-7; tentative D call: TRBD1 (7 bases). The germline V gene has CDR1 DFQATT and CDR2 SNEGSKA (reference sequence). The CDR3 extends over 14 amino acids. V was shortened by 1 base and J by 2 bases, with 12 bases between the two germline ends. Here the CDR3 DNA reads TGCAGTGCTAGAGCCCCAGGGGGGACCTACGAGCAGTACTTC. This translates into CSARAPGGTYEQYF.

This chain joins TRBV27 and TRBJ2-5, with D possibly TRBD1 on 6 matching bases. This CDR3 has 13 amino acids. Germline CDR1 and CDR2: MNHEY and SMNVEV (reference sequence). Trimming pared 8 bases from V and 2 bases from J, leaving 12 bases between. DNA for the CDR3: TGTGCCAGCCGGACAGAGATACAAGAGACCCAGTACTTC. Its translation is CASRTEIQETQYF.

The table lists this clonotype with a count of one. This sequence joins TRBV28 and TRBJ1-1; D gene uncertain. The CDR3 is 15 amino acids. V was cut by 2 bases and J by 0 bases, with 10 bases left in between. The germline V gene has CDR1 MDHEN and CDR2 SYDVKM. The CDR3 DNA reads TGTGCCAGCAGTTTAGAGGCCAGGTTGAACACTGAAGCTTTCTTT. It is translated as CASSLEARLNTEAFF.

J is TRBJ1-1 and V is TRBV3-1; D is perhaps TRBD1 (6 bases). The CDR3 runs to 16 residues. V dropped 4 bases and J dropped 5 bases, with 20 bases sitting between them. Germline V gives CDR1 LGHDT, CDR2 YNNKEL (reference sequence). CDR3: CASSRDKGAGATEAFF. The DNA for the CDR3 is TGTGCCAGCAGCCGAGATAAAGGGGCAGGGGCGACTGAAGCTTTCTTT.

This clonotype has only one observation. This sequence joins TRBV28 and TRBJ2-6; 8 nucleotides agree with TRBD1. Per germline, CDR1 MDHEN and CDR2 SYDVKM. This CDR3 has 17 residues. The V segment lost 5 bases and the J segment 3 bases; nucleotides outside the gene matches: 9. For the CDR3, the DNA is TGTGCCAGCAGTCGGAGGACAGGGAAAGGTGGGGCCAACGTCCTGACTTTC. This codes for CASSRRTGKGGANVLTF.

The V gene is TRBV9, the J gene TRBJ1-5; D not resolved. The CDR3 is 14 residues long. V was shortened by 4 bases and J by 4 bases, with 12 bases between the two germline ends. Looked up from germline, CDR1 is SGDLS and CDR2 is YYNGEE. The CDR3 sequence: CASSIGNLNQPQHF. CDR3 nucleotide sequence: TGTGCCAGCAGCATAGGTAACTTGAATCAGCCCCAGCATTTT.

V and J are TRBV27 and TRBJ2-3; D is undetermined. The germline V and J ends were trimmed by 4 bases and 2 bases, with 10 bases remaining between them. The CDR3 contains 14 residues. Germline CDR1 is MNHEY and CDR2 is SMNVEV (reference sequence). The CDR3 coding sequence is TGTGCCAGCAGTTATGACCGCAACACAGATACGCAGTATTTT. This translates into CASSYDRNTDTQYF.

This clonotype has a count of ten or more. J is TRBJ2-3 and V is TRBV4-1; no clear D gene. Per the germline V gene, CDR1 is MGHRA and CDR2 is YSYEKL. The CDR3 is made up of 15 amino acids. Trimming took 2 bases from V and 0 from J, leaving 9 bases between them. The CDR3 here is CASSQLGLSTDTQYF. DNA of the CDR3: TGCGCCAGCAGCCAATTGGGCCTTAGCACAGATACGCAGTATTTT.

Comments on this clonotype: A read error may be the cause here, since a much bigger clone is one base away. CDR3 region: CASSLDRSGGEQYF. The CDR3 DNA is TGTGCCAGCAGCTTAGATAGATCTGGGGGTGAGCAGTACTTC. This chain links TRBV7-2 with TRBJ2-1; D tentatively fits TRBD1 or TRBD2 (5 bases each). The end of the DNA fits TRBJ2-7 better, so the J call may be wrong. Germline loops: CDR1 SGHTA, CDR2 FQGNSA. The CDR3 loop spans 14 amino acids.

This clonotype has only a few counts. The rearrangement links TRBV15 to TRBJ1-2; D unresolved. V was pared by 0 bases and J by 5 bases, with 13 bases between. Germline loops: CDR1 LNHNV, CDR2 YYDKDF (reference sequence). The CDR3 runs to 15 residues. CDR3 nucleotides: TGTGCCACCAGCAGAGATTTGGGCGTAGGGTATGGCTACACCTTC. Its protein product is CATSRDLGVGYGYTF.

Here the CDR3 DNA reads TGCAGTGCTAGCGGGGGGGCCCGGTACAATGAGCAGTTCTTC. Amino acid sequence: CSASGGARYNEQFF. The chain joins TRBV20-1 to TRBJ2-1, with 8 bases identical to TRBD2. Germline V gives CDR1 DFQATT, CDR2 SNEGSKA (reference sequence). The trim removed 3 bases at V and 4 bases at J, leaving 5 bases unmatched. This CDR3 contains 14 residues.

This rearrangement joins TRBV29-1 to TRBJ2-4; TRBD2 aligns across 14 bases. The J call is in doubt because the DNA end fits TRBJ2-7 better. Per germline, CDR1 SQVTM and CDR2 ANQGSEA. CDR3 length equals 14 residues. This CDR3 reads CSARTSGGLYEQYF. The CDR3 DNA reads as TGCAGCGCCCGGACTAGCGGGGGGCTCTACGAGCAGTACTTC.

As for this clonotype: One junction end disagrees with the germline gene, perhaps due to a read error. This chain uses TRBV10-3 with TRBJ1-2; no definite D call. This CDR3 spans 12 amino acids. The germline gives CDR1 ENHRY, CDR2 SYGVKD. CDR3 sequence (DNA): TGTGCCACCAGTGGTGACCTCTATGGCTACACCTTC. It codes for CATSGDLYGYTF.

Remarks on this clonotype: This could be a read error, since a much larger clone is one nucleotide away. J is TRBJ2-7 and V is TRBV7-9; 8 positions match TRBD1. This CDR3 spans 14 amino acids. Germline V gene data show CDR1 as SEHNR and CDR2 as FQNEAQ (reference sequence). After removal of 4 bases from V and 2 bases from J, the junction contained 4 bases not matched to a gene. CDR3 residues: CASSSPGQAYEQYF. The CDR3 DNA reads as TGTGCCAGCAGCTCGCCGGGACAGGCCTACGAGCAGTACTTC.

This sequence joins TRBV25-1 and TRBJ2-2, with 10 positions matching TRBD2. The germline CDR1 and CDR2 sequences are MGHDK and SYGVNS. The CDR3 sequence is 17 residues long. Losses at the gene ends were 1 base for V and 6 bases for J; bases not matched to a gene: 8. CDR3 amino acids: CASSESGASGSAGELFF. Here the CDR3 DNA reads TGTGCCAGCAGTGAATCGGGGGCTAGCGGGAGTGCCGGGGAGCTGTTTTTT. The whole variable domain, remainder taken from reference TRBV25-1 and TRBJ2-2, is EADIYQTPRYLVIGTGKKITLECSQTMGHDKMYWYQQDPGMELHLIHYSYGVNSTEKGDLSSESTVSRIRTEHFPLTLESARPSHTSQYLCASSESGASGSAGELFFGEGSRLTVL.

The chain couples TRBV7-8 to TRBJ2-7; 8 bases match TRBD1. The end of the DNA is better explained by TRBJ2-5, so the J call may be wrong. Germline-derived CDR1 and CDR2 are SGHVS and FQNEAQ. The CDR3 covers 14 residues. The CDR3 loop is CASSSSGGGETQYF. The CDR3 DNA reads as TGTGCCAGCAGCTCATCAGGGGGCGGAGAGACCCAGTACTTC.